The clone carrying this T cell receptor (beta chain) was picked up many times. Relative to the germline gene, one junction end is altered; a read error may explain this. This entry comes from a study of prognosis after radiotherapy for stage I lung cancer. Study as a whole: At a biologically effective dose of at least 100 Gy and in 3 to 5 fractions, SBRT was the radiotherapy delivered. Distant metastases showed up in four patients after radiotherapy, at a median of around 7 months, while 15 showed no significant progression.

The genomic DNA TCR beta CDR3 region underwent two rounds of multiplex PCR. It was primers specific to each TRBV and TRBJ gene that first-round PCR used. From the multiplex PCR reads, TCRdb called clonotypes with MiXCR, one entry per CDR3 protein. The data hold 20,000 or so distinct CDR3 sequences, with 26% observed a single time. There are 14 residues in the CDR3. Germline CDR1 is SGHRS and CDR2 is YFSETQ. Sequenced here: PBMCs, sampled before or after stereotactic body radiation therapy (not recorded which). The V gene is TRBV5-1, the J gene TRBJ2-3; no clear D gene. The TCR originated in a donor aged 50 or older with non-small cell lung cancer. The CDR3: CASSLGYSTDTQYF. The CDR3 DNA reads TGCGCCAGCAGTTTGGGTTACTCCACAGATACGCAGTATTTT.